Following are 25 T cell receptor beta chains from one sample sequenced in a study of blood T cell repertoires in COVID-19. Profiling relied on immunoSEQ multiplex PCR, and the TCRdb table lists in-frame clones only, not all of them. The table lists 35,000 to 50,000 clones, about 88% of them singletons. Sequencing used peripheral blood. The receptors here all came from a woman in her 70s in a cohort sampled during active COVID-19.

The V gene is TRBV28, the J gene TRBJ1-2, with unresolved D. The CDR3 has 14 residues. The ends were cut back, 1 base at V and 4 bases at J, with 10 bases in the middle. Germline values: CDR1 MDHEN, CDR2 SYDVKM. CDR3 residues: CASSLLGGFYGYTF. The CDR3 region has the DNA TGTGCCAGCAGTTTATTGGGCGGGTTCTATGGCTACACCTTC.

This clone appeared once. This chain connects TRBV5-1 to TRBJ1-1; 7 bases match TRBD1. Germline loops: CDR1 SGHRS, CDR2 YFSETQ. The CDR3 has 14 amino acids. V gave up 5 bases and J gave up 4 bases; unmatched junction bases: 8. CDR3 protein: CASSLRGLGTEAFF. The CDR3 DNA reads TGCGCCAGCAGTCTCAGGGGGTTGGGCACTGAAGCTTTCTTT.

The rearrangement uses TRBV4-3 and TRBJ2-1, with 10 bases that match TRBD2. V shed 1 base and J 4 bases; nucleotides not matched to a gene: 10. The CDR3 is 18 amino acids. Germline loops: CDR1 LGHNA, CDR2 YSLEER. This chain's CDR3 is CASSQAGQGLAFYNEQFF. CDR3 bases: TGCGCCAGCAGCCAAGCTGGGCAGGGACTAGCGTTTTACAATGAGCAGTTCTTC.

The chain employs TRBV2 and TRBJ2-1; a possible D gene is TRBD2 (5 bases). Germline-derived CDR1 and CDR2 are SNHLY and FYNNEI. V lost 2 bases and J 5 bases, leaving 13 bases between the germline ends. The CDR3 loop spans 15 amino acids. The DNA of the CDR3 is TGTGCCAGCAGTGAAACGGGGAGAGTGGACAATGAGCAGTTCTTC. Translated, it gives CASSETGRVDNEQFF.

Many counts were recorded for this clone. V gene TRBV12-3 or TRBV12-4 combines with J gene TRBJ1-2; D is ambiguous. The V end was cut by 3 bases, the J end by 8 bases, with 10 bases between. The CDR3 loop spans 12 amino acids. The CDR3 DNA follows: TGTGCCAGCAGTTTGGAGGGAACGGGCTACACCTTC. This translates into CASSLEGTGYTF.

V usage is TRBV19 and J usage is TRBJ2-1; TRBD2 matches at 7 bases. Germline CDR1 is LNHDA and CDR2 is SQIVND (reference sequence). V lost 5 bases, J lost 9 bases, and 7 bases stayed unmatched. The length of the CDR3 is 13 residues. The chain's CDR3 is CASSFGLGLEQFF. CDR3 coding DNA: TGTGCCAGTAGTTTCGGACTAGGCCTTGAGCAGTTCTTC.

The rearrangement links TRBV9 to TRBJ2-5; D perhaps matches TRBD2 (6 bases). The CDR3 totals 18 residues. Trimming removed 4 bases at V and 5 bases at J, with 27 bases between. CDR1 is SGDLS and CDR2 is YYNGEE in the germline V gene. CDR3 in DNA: TGTGCCAGCAGCTTAAACGGAGATAGTGACGGGAGTTTGGAGACCCAGTACTTC. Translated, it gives CASSLNGDSDGSLETQYF.

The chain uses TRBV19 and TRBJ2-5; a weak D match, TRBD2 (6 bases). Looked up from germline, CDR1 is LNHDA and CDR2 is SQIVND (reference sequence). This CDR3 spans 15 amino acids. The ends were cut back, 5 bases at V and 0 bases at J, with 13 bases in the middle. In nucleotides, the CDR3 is TGTGCCAGTAGTTCCAGGGACTGGTACCAAGAGACCCAGTACTTC. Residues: CASSSRDWYQETQYF.

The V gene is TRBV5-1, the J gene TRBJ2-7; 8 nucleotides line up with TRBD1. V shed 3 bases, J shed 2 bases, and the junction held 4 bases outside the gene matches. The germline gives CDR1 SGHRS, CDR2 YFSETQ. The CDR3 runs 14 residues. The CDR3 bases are TGCGCCAGCAGCTCTGGACAGGGCCCCTACGAGCAGTACTTC. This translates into CASSSGQGPYEQYF. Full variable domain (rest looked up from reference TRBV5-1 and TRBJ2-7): KAGVTQTPRYLIKTRGQQVTLSCSPISGHRSVSWYQQTPGQGLQFLFEYFSETQRNKGNFPGRFSGRQFSNSRSEMNVSTLELGDSALYLCASSSGQGPYEQYFGPGTRLTVT.

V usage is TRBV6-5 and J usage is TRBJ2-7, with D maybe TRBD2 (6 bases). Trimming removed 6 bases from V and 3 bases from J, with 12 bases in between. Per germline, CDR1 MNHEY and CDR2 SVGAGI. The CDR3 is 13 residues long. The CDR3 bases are TGTGCCAGCAGCCGGGCCGGGGGCTACGAGCAGTACTTC. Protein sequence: CASSRAGGYEQYF.

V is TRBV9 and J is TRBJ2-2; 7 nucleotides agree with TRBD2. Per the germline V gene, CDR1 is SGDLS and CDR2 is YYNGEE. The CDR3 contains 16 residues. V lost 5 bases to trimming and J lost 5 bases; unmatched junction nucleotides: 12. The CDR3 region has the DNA TGTGCCAGCAGACAAGGGGAGGGGATAGTTACCGGGGAGCTGTTTTTT. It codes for CASRQGEGIVTGELFF.

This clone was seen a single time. CDR3 DNA: TGTGCCAGTAGCCCGTCTAGCGGGGGCACAGATACGCAGTATTTT. This codes for CASSPSSGGTDTQYF. The chain has TRBV19 and TRBJ2-3; 9 nucleotides agree with TRBD2. The CDR3 has 15 amino acids. From germline, CDR1 is LNHDA and CDR2 SQIVND (reference sequence). V was clipped by 6 bases and J by 1 base; unmatched bases: 5.

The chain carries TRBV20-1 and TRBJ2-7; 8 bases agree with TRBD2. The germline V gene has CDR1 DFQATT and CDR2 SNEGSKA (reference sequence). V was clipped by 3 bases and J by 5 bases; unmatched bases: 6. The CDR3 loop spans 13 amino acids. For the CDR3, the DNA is TGCAGTGCTAGTTACGGGAGGGCCCACGAGCAGTACTTC. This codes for CSASYGRAHEQYF.

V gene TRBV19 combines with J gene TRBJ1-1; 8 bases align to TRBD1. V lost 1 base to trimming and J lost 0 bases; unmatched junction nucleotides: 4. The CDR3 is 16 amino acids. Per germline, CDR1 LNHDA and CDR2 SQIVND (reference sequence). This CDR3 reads CASSIGRDRLNTEAFF. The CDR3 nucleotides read TGTGCCAGTAGTATAGGCCGGGACAGGTTGAACACTGAAGCTTTCTTT. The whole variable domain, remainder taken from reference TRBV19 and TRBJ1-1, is DGGITQSPKYLFRKEGQNVTLSCEQNLNHDAMYWYRQDPGQGLRLIYYSQIVNDFQKGDIAEGYSVSREKKESFPLTVTSAQKNPTAFYLCASSIGRDRLNTEAFFGQGTRLTVV.

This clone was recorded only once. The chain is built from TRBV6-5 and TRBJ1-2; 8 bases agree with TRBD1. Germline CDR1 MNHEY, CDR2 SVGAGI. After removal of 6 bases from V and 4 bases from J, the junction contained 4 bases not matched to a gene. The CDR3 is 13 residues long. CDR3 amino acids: CASRRTGPYGYTF. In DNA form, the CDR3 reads TGTGCCAGCAGGAGGACAGGGCCCTATGGCTACACCTTC.

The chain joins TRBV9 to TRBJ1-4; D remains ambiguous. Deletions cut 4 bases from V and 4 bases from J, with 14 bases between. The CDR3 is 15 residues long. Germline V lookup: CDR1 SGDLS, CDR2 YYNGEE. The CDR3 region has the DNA TGTGCCAGCAGCCCTGGGCCTTCCCTTAATGAAAAACTGTTTTTT. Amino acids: CASSPGPSLNEKLFF.

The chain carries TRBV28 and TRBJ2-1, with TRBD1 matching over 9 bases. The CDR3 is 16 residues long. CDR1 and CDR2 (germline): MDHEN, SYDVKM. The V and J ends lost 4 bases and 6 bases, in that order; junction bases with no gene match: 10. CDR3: CASSSYRGRTSNEQFF. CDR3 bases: TGTGCCAGCAGTTCCTACAGGGGGCGGACGTCCAATGAGCAGTTCTTC.

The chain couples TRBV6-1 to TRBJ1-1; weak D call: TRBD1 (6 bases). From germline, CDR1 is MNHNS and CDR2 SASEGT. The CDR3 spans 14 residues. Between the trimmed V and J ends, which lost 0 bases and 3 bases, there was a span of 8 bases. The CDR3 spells CASSEAGGYTEAFF. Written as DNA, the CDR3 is TGTGCCAGCAGTGAAGCAGGGGGATACACTGAAGCTTTCTTT.

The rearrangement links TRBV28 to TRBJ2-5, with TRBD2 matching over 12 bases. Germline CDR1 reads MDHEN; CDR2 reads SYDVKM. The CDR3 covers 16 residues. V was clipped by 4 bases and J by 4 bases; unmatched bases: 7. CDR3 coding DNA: TGTGCCAGCAGTTCCCTGACTAGCGGGAGTGCAGAGACCCAGTACTTC. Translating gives CASSSLTSGSAETQYF. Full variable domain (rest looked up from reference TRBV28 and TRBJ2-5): DVKVTQSSRYLVKRTGEKVFLECVQDMDHENMFWYRQDPGLGLRLIYFSYDVKMKEKGDIPEGYSVSREKKERFSLILESASTNQTSMYLCASSSLTSGSAETQYFGPGTRLLVL.

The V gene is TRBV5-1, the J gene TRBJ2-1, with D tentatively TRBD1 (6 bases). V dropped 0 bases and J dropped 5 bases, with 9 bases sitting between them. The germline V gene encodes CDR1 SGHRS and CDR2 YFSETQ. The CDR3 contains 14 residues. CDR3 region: CASSLDRVDNEQFF. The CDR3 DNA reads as TGCGCCAGCAGCTTGGACAGGGTCGACAATGAGCAGTTCTTC.

CDR3 in amino acids: CASSRLAGLAGELFF. The CDR3 nucleotides are TGTGCCAGCAGCCGACTAGCGGGTTTAGCCGGGGAGCTGTTTTTT. V is TRBV9 and J is TRBJ2-2, with 10 bases that match TRBD2. The CDR3 covers 15 residues. Germline V gene sequence: CDR1 SGDLS, CDR2 YYNGEE. Unmatched junction bases numbered 6, after V lost 4 bases and J lost 6 bases. Variable domain in full (rest from reference TRBV9 and TRBJ2-2): DSGVTQTPKHLITATGQRVTLRCSPRSGDLSVYWYQQSLDQGLQFLIQYYNGEERAKGNILERFSAQQFPDLHSELNLSSLELGDSALYFCASSRLAGLAGELFFGEGSRLTVL.

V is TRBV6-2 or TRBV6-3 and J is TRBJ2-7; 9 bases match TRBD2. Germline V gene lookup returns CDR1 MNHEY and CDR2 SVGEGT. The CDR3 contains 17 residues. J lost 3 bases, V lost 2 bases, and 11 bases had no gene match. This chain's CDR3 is CASSYVIAGDVGYEQYF. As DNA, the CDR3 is TGTGCCAGCAGTTACGTGATAGCGGGAGATGTAGGCTACGAGCAGTACTTC.

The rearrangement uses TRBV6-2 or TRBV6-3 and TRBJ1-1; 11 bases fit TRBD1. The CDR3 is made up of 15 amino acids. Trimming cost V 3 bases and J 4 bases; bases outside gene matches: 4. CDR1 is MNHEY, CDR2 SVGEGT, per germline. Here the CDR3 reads CASSYGGTGGTEAFF. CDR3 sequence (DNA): TGTGCCAGCAGTTATGGCGGGACAGGGGGCACTGAAGCTTTCTTT.

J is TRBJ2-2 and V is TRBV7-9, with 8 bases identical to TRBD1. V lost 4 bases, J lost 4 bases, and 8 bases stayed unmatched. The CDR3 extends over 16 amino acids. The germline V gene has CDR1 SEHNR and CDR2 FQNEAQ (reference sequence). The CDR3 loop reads CASSSLDTGGTGELFF. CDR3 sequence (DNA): TGTGCCAGCAGCTCGTTGGACACAGGGGGCACCGGGGAGCTGTTTTTT. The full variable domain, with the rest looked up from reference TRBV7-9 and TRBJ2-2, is DTGVSQNPRHKITKRGQNVTFRCDPISEHNRLYWYRQTLGQGPEFLTYFQNEAQLEKSRLLSDRFSAERPKGSFSTLEIQRTEQGDSAMYLCASSSLDTGGTGELFFGEGSRLTVL.

The CDR3 here is CASSLERVANTIYF. The CDR3 DNA reads TGTGCCAGCAGCTTAGAGAGGGTGGCAAACACCATATATTTT. The chain joins TRBV7-9 to TRBJ1-3; D not certain. The CDR3 has 14 amino acids. The germline V gene has CDR1 SEHNR and CDR2 FQNEAQ (reference sequence). V gave up 1 base and J gave up 6 bases, with 10 bases separating them.